Listed below are T cell receptor beta chains from one sample, sequenced in a study of blood T cell repertoires in COVID-19. Some clones are missing from TCRdb's copy, which holds only in-frame ones; the method was immunoSEQ multiplex PCR. In the table there are 400,000 or so clones, approximately 90% of which are singletons. Sequenced input: peripheral blood. The source is a woman aged 40-49 years with COVID-19, enrolled during active disease. CDR3s include the opening cysteine and the closing phenylalanine or tryptophan. A D gene is named only where the DNA matches it firmly. Clone size is stated in some rows and not others, as once, few, many or a class when expanded.

clone_size d_call j_call v_call cdr3_nt cdr3_aa
NA TRBD1 TRBJ1-2 TRBV27 TGTGCCAGCAGTTCCCTGGACAGGGCCAACTATGGCTACACCTTC CASSSLDRANYGYTF
NA NA TRBJ2-2 TRBV27 TGTGCCAGCAGTTTAGGCAGGGCGAATGCCGGGGAGCTGTTTTTT CASSLGRANAGELFF
NA NA TRBJ1-4 TRBV4-1 TGCGCCAGCAGCCAAGAGGGAACAGGAGGGAATGAAAAACTGTTTTTT CASSQEGTGGNEKLFF
NA TRBD1 TRBJ1-1 TRBV10-3 TGTGCCATCAGTGGACAGGGTTGGAACACTGAAGCTTTCTTT CAISGQGWNTEAFF
NA TRBD1 TRBJ1-2 TRBV2 TGTGCCAGCAGGTTCCAGGGGGCGAGCTATGGCTACACCTTC CASRFQGASYGYTF
NA NA TRBJ1-6 TRBV5-6 TGTGCCAGCAGCTTAGGGGGGGGAAATAATTCACCCCTCCACTTT CASSLGGGNNSPLHF
few TRBD2 TRBJ2-1 TRBV4-2 TGTGCCAGCAGCCGCTCCCTTGGTGCGGGGGGCTACAATGAGCAGTTCTTC CASSRSLGAGGYNEQFF
NA NA TRBJ1-2 TRBV7-2 TGTGCCAGCAGCCCCCGAGGCCAGGGTAACTATGGCTACACCTTC CASSPRGQGNYGYTF
NA NA TRBJ2-5 TRBV6-2/TRBV6-3 TGTGCCAGCAGTACCAGGCAAGAGACCCAGTACTTC CASSTRQETQYF
NA TRBD2 TRBJ2-2 TRBV18 TGTGCCAGCTCCCCGGGACTACCTTCGAACACCGGGGAGCTGTTTTTT CASSPGLPSNTGELFF
NA TRBD2 TRBJ2-7 TRBV7-3 TGTGCCAGCAGCTATATAGCGGGAGCTGGGGAGCAGTACTTC CASSYIAGAGEQYF
NA NA TRBJ1-3 TRBV28 TGTGCCAGCAGTTTACAGGGTATCAGAAACACCATATATTTT CASSLQGIRNTIYF
NA NA TRBJ2-1 TRBV13 TGTGCCAGCAGCCTAATGGCCTACAATGAGCAGTTCTTC CASSLMAYNEQFF
NA TRBD1 TRBJ1-2 TRBV27 TGTGCCAGCAGTCCGAACCGGGACAGGGTTTTGGGAGGCTACACCTTC CASSPNRDRVLGGYTF
NA TRBD2 TRBJ2-3 TRBV5-4 TGTGCCAGCAGCTTCGGGGGGGGCTACACAGATACGCAGTATTTT CASSFGGGYTDTQYF
once NA TRBJ1-5 TRBV20-1 TGCAGTGCTAGTGGCCCCGGGAGTAATCAGCCCCAGCATTTT CSASGPGSNQPQHF
few NA TRBJ1-2 TRBV10-3 TGTGCCATCAGTGAGTCGGGGGGTGGCTACACCTTC CAISESGGGYTF
NA NA TRBJ2-6 TRBV7-9 TGTGCCAGCAGCCCCCCGTCGTCTGCTGGGGCCAACGTCCTGACTTTC CASSPPSSAGANVLTF
NA TRBD2 TRBJ2-7 TRBV5-1 TGCGCCAGCAGCTCAACTAGCGGAGCCCTTCGCGAGCAGTACTTC CASSSTSGALREQYF
NA NA TRBJ1-4 TRBV7-9 TGTGCCAGCAGTAAACCTCAGGGTGAAGAAAAACTGTTTTTT CASSKPQGEEKLFF
NA NA TRBJ1-5 TRBV19 TGTGCCAGTAGTATAAAGTCCGGTCCCCCGAATCAGCCCCAGCATTTT CASSIKSGPPNQPQHF
NA NA TRBJ1-5 TRBV2 TGTGCCAGCAGTGAAAACAGGGACAATCAGCCCCAGCATTTT CASSENRDNQPQHF
NA NA TRBJ1-4 TRBV20-1 TGCAGTGCTAGTCCCGCGATTAATGAAAAACTGTTTTTT CSASPAINEKLFF
NA NA TRBJ1-1 TRBV27 TGTGCCAGCAGTTACCGCAGGGCGGACACTGAAGCTTTCTTT CASSYRRADTEAFF
NA NA TRBJ2-7 TRBV19 TGTGCCAGTAGTACGCGGGACGGACCCCTTTACGAGCAGTACTTC CASSTRDGPLYEQYF
NA TRBD1 TRBJ2-1 TRBV19 TGTGCCAGTAGTATTGAGGACAGGGGTGCTGGGGGGGTTTTCTTC CASSIEDRGAGGVFF
NA NA TRBJ1-2 TRBV12-3/TRBV12-4 TGTGCCAGCAGTTTAGACCCCGGCTATGGCTACACCTTC CASSLDPGYGYTF
NA TRBD1 TRBJ2-5 TRBV6-1 TGTGCCAGCAGTTATCGACAGGGGGCGGAGACCCAGTACTTC CASSYRQGAETQYF
few TRBD1 TRBJ2-2 TRBV15 TGTGCCACCAGCAGCAGGGGGACGAACACCGGGGAGCTGTTTTTT CATSSRGTNTGELFF
NA TRBD1 TRBJ1-3 TRBV7-9 TGTGCCAGCATCCAGGACAGGGGGCCTGGAAACACCATATATTTT CASIQDRGPGNTIYF
NA TRBD2 TRBJ2-3 TRBV5-1 TGCGCCAGCAGTAGCGGGGACACAGATACGCAGTATTTT CASSSGDTDTQYF
NA NA TRBJ2-5 TRBV7-6 TGTGCCAGCAGCTTAGTTTGGAACGGTAGCCCCTCAGAGACCCAGTACTTC CASSLVWNGSPSETQYF
NA NA TRBJ2-2 TRBV5-4 TGTGCCAGCAGCCAGGACAGCGGGGAGCTGTTTTTT CASSQDSGELFF
NA NA TRBJ2-3 TRBV3-1/TRBV3-2 TGTGCCAGCAGCCATAGCTCCACAGATACGCAGTATTTT CASSHSSTDTQYF
NA TRBD1 TRBJ1-6 TRBV7-9 TGTGCCAGCAGCCGTCCCGGGACAGGGAATTCACCCCTCCACTTT CASSRPGTGNSPLHF
NA NA TRBJ2-1 TRBV11-3 TGTGCCAGCAGCGTATCGCTTAGCTCCTACAATGAGCAGTTCTTC CASSVSLSSYNEQFF
NA NA TRBJ1-1 TRBV5-1 TGCGCCAGCAGCTTGCGCCCACAGGGAGGGTCGGTGAACACTGAAGCTTTCTTT CASSLRPQGGSVNTEAFF
NA NA TRBJ2-5 TRBV19 TGTGCCAGTAGTATTGCGGGACAGCGCCAAGAGACCCAGTACTTC CASSIAGQRQETQYF
NA NA TRBJ2-7 TRBV30 TGTGCCTGGACCGAATTAACAGTCCAGGTCTACGAGCAGTACTTC CAWTELTVQVYEQYF
NA NA TRBJ1-2 TRBV28 TGTGCCAGCAGTTTCTTTTATGGCTACACCTTC CASSFFYGYTF
NA NA TRBJ1-1 TRBV18 TGTGCCAGCTCAACGGACCAGACAGCGAACACTGAAGCTTTCTTT CASSTDQTANTEAFF
NA TRBD2 TRBJ2-7 TRBV3-1/TRBV3-2 TGTGCCAGCAGCCCAGGACTAGCGGGAGGGGAGTACTTC CASSPGLAGGEYF
NA NA TRBJ1-4 TRBV19 TGTGCCAGTAGTATAGGGAATGGAGGGGCGCAAGATGAAAAACTGTTTTTT CASSIGNGGAQDEKLFF
NA TRBD1 TRBJ2-2 TRBV6-6 TGTGCCAGCAGTCTAGGGACAGGGGCCAACACCGGGGAGCTGTTTTTT CASSLGTGANTGELFF
NA TRBD2 TRBJ2-3 TRBV4-3 TGCGCCAGCAGCCAAGTGACCATGAGCGGGGGAATTGGAGATACGCAGTATTTT CASSQVTMSGGIGDTQYF